This TCR beta chain came from a study of a mutant IDH1 vaccine in newly diagnosed glioma. V was trimmed by 6 bases and J by 0 bases, leaving 22 bases between them. The CDR3 is 18 residues long. Germline CDR1 is MGHRA and CDR2 is YSYEKL. Time point denoted: baseline, week 1 (first vaccination visit). As to treatment: pre-vaccination baseline after standard-of-care therapy. The table came from immunoSEQ multiplex PCR; TCRdb's copy has only in-frame clones and leaves some out. Among tens of thousands of clones listed, roughly 80% were seen once. The receptor comes from a woman aged 40-49 years with glioma. This sample comprised PBMCs, obtained from a glioma patient treated with radiotherapy, temozolomide or both. The chain links TRBV4-1 to TRBJ2-3; possible D gene TRBD1, 6 bases. CDR3 in amino acids: CASSRGSPLAYSTDTQYF. The CDR3, as DNA: TGCGCCAGCAGTAGGGGGAGCCCATTAGCATATAGCACAGATACGCAGTATTTT.